This paragraph covers one T cell receptor (beta chain) sequence. Its target is unknown. These data are taken from a study of cytomegalovirus exposure and HLA in healthy donors. Findings of the study overall: In the 120 or so validation repertoires, approximately 94% of cluster scores exceeded 0, per a later analysis. A list of roughly 180 TCR beta chains associated with cytomegalovirus was given.

The method was immunoSEQ multiplex PCR; TCRdb's version includes in-frame clones alone and lacks a portion of them. The sample holds over 150,000 clones, 75% to 90% seen once. Germline CDR1 and CDR2: KGHSH and LQKENI. V was pared by 3 bases and J by 6 bases, with 5 bases of the junction left unmatched. This CDR3 comprises 16 residues. The donors formed part of the 120-subject validation cohort, distinct from the roughly 630-subject first cohort. V usage is TRBV18 and J usage is TRBJ2-3; 14 bases match TRBD2. The TCR comes from a man between 18 and 29 years old in good health and CMV-seropositive. The sequenced sample was PBMCs. The CDR3 sequence: CASSPSGTSGGDTQYF. DNA for the CDR3: TGTGCCAGCTCACCGTCGGGGACTAGCGGGGGTGATACGCAGTATTTT.